Below, 19 T cell receptor beta chains from the same sample are listed, as sequenced in a study of T cell repertoires in cytomegalovirus infection. TCRdb reprocessed the reads via MiXCR and lists one record per CDR3 protein. Altogether 500,000 or so distinct CDR3 sequences are present, 15% to 20% being singletons, with the ten largest covering more than 20%. The sequencing sample was made of CD8+ T cells from PBMCs. The receptors derive from a human donor in good health (CMV status not recorded). Some clones in this sample may be carry-over from other donors' samples.

The J gene is TRBJ2-3, the V gene TRBV7-9, with D tentatively TRBD1 (5 bases). This CDR3 spans 12 amino acids. The V end was cut by 7 bases, the J end by 4 bases, with 9 bases between. CDR1 and CDR2 from the germline V gene are SEHNR and FQNEAQ (reference sequence). CDR3 region: CASIRGADTQYF. DNA for the CDR3: TGTGCCAGCATTAGGGGTGCAGATACGCAGTATTTT. The complete variable domain, with remaining parts taken from reference TRBV7-9 and TRBJ2-3, reads DTGVSQNPRHKITKRGQNVTFRCDPISEHNRLYWYRQTLGQGPEFLTYFQNEAQLEKSRLLSDRFSAERPKGSFSTLEIQRTEQGDSAMYLCASIRGADTQYFGPGTRLTVL.

J is TRBJ1-1 and V is TRBV5-6; 11 positions agree with TRBD1. J lost 4 bases, V lost 7 bases, and 9 bases had no gene match. CDR1 and CDR2 (germline): SGHDT, YYEEEE. There are 15 residues in the CDR3. CDR3 loop: CASCRGTGGSTEAFF. In DNA, the CDR3 is TGTGCCAGCTGCCGTGGGACAGGGGGAAGCACTGAAGCTTTCTTT.

This clonotype was recorded at least ten times. The gene calls are TRBV27 and TRBJ2-7, with 10 bases matching TRBD2. V was pared by 0 bases and J by 2 bases, with 1 base of the junction left unmatched. Germline assignment: CDR1 MNHEY and CDR2 SMNVEV (reference sequence). The CDR3 is 15 amino acids. CDR3 coding DNA: TGTGCCAGCAGTTTATCGAGCGGGGGGGCCTACGAGCAGTACTTC. Translated: CASSLSSGGAYEQYF.

At least ten counts were recorded for this clonotype. The chain uses TRBV12-3 or TRBV12-4 and TRBJ1-2, with a tentative D call TRBD1 (6 bases). The CDR3 runs 12 residues. The V and J ends lost 7 bases and 4 bases respectively, with 10 bases between them. CDR3 coding DNA: TGTGCCAGCACCCTGACAGGCTATGGCTACACCTTC. It specifies CASTLTGYGYTF.

This sequence joins TRBV2 and TRBJ1-5; D uncertain. This CDR3 spans 9 amino acids. The V end lost 11 bases, the J end lost 6 bases, and 5 bases lay between the germline ends. CDR1 is SNHLY and CDR2 is FYNNEI in the germline V gene. The CDR3 here is CAGFQPQHF. CDR3 bases: TGTGCCGGGTTTCAGCCCCAGCATTTT.

The CDR3 DNA is TGCAGCGTCGAACCGATTAGCTCCTACAATGAGCAGTTCTTC. It is translated as CSVEPISSYNEQFF. The chain has TRBV29-1 and TRBJ2-1, with D unresolved. Trimming pared 6 bases from V and 0 bases from J, leaving 12 bases between. The CDR3 extends over 14 amino acids. Germline assignment: CDR1 SQVTM and CDR2 ANQGSEA.

There are a few counts of this clonotype. The rearrangement links TRBV20-1 to TRBJ2-7; 13 nucleotides align to TRBD2. V lost 3 bases and J lost 3; bases outside the gene matches: 8. The CDR3 totals 16 residues. Germline V gene lookup returns CDR1 DFQATT and CDR2 SNEGSKA (reference sequence). This CDR3 is CSASGLAGDTLYEQYF. The CDR3 DNA sequence: TGCAGTGCTAGCGGACTAGCGGGGGACACGCTCTACGAGCAGTACTTC.

V is TRBV20-1 and J is TRBJ2-7; TRBD2 matches 11 bases. The CDR3 sequence is 16 residues long. The V gene's germline CDR1 is DFQATT and CDR2 SNEGSKA (reference sequence). J was trimmed by 4 bases and V by 6 bases; bases with no gene match: 14. Written as DNA, the CDR3 is TGCAGTGCCAAAAATCTCCTAGGGACTAGCGGTTACGAGCAGTACTTC. It codes for CSAKNLLGTSGYEQYF.

The V gene is TRBV7-9, the J gene TRBJ1-3; the D is unclear. CDR3 size: 16 residues. The germline gives CDR1 SEHNR, CDR2 FQNEAQ (reference sequence). V was clipped by 5 bases and J by 0 bases, with 14 bases between them. The CDR3 spells CASSPSPSPSGNTIYF. For the CDR3, the DNA is TGTGCCAGCAGCCCGTCCCCCAGCCCCTCTGGAAACACCATATATTTT.

This chain connects TRBV9 to TRBJ2-3; 7 nucleotides match TRBD2. The CDR3 is made up of 15 amino acids. The ends lost 4 bases at V and 3 bases at J; junction bases unmatched: 8. CDR1 and CDR2 from the germline V gene are SGDLS and YYNGEE. The CDR3 sequence: CASSPRTSRTDTQYF. Written as DNA, the CDR3 is TGTGCCAGCAGCCCTCGGACTAGTCGGACAGATACGCAGTATTTT.

The table lists this clonotype with many counts. The rearrangement joins TRBV27 to TRBJ2-7; a weak D match, TRBD1 (6 bases). The CDR3 is made up of 16 amino acids. V shed 5 bases and J shed 1 base, with 18 bases lying between them. From germline, CDR1 is MNHEY and CDR2 SMNVEV (reference sequence). CDR3 amino acids: CASSLTQGTRSYEQYF. Here the CDR3 DNA reads TGTGCCAGCAGTCTTACACAGGGAACCCGATCCTACGAGCAGTACTTC.

At least ten counts were recorded for this clonotype. The V and J genes are TRBV6-1 and TRBJ2-1; D perhaps matches TRBD2 (5 bases). CDR1 is MNHNS and CDR2 is SASEGT in the germline V gene. The CDR3 contains 14 residues. With 5 bases removed from V and 5 bases from J, the gap between germline ends came to 13 bases. CDR3 amino acids: CASSSLGADNEQFF. CDR3 DNA: TGTGCCAGCAGTTCCCTGGGAGCGGACAATGAGCAGTTCTTC.

The chain joins TRBV11-2 to TRBJ1-1; 8 bases match TRBD1. J gave up 5 bases and V 5 bases, and 10 bases lay outside the gene matches. Per germline, CDR1 SGHAT and CDR2 FQNNGV. CDR3 length: 15 residues. CDR3 coding DNA: TGTGCCAGCAGCGATACAGGGGGGGTGGGTACTGAAGCTTTCTTT. It translates to CASSDTGGVGTEAFF.

This clonotype was observed a few times. The genes are TRBV7-9 and TRBJ1-2; 8 nucleotides align to TRBD1. Germline V gene sequence: CDR1 SEHNR, CDR2 FQNEAQ (reference sequence). Trimming at V came to 5 bases and at J to 4 bases, leaving 3 bases not matched to a gene. The CDR3 spans 13 residues. CDR3 in amino acids: CASSQDRVYGYTF. The CDR3, as DNA: TGTGCCAGCAGCCAGGACAGGGTCTATGGCTACACCTTC.

This clonotype was counted ten times or more. The chain uses TRBV7-3 and TRBJ2-5; 8 positions match TRBD2. The J segment lost 5 bases and the V segment lost 2 bases, leaving 7 bases of the junction unmatched. The CDR3 sequence is 15 residues long. CDR1 is SGHTA, CDR2 FQGTGA, per germline. The CDR3 spells CASSLGRAGEETQYF. The CDR3 region has the DNA TGTGCCAGCAGCTTAGGGAGAGCGGGAGAGGAGACCCAGTACTTC.

A remark on this clonotype: Given a much more abundant clone one base away, this may be a read error. The CDR3 protein is CASRQGLQNEQFF. The DNA for the CDR3 is TGTGCCAGCAGACAGGGACTGCAAAATGAGCAGTTCTTC. The J gene is TRBJ2-1, the V gene TRBV11-2; either TRBD1 or TRBD2 may fit D (6 bases each). This CDR3 spans 13 amino acids. The V gene lost 6 bases and the J gene lost 7 bases, with 13 bases spanning the gap. Germline values: CDR1 SGHAT, CDR2 FQNNGV.

This clonotype was observed a few times. The chain combines TRBV18 with TRBJ1-2; 10 nucleotides line up with TRBD1. This CDR3 contains 17 residues. The germline gives CDR1 KGHSH, CDR2 LQKENI. The V gene end was trimmed by 1 base and the J gene end by 1 base; junction bases not matched to a gene: 6. CDR3 coding DNA: TGTGCCAGCTCACCACGGGACAGGGGAGAGTTTAACTATGGCTACACCTTC. Protein: CASSPRDRGEFNYGYTF.

This clonotype was detected ten times or more. The chain is built from TRBV6-1 and TRBJ2-7, with a weak D call TRBD2 (5 bases). Trimming stripped 7 bases from V and 0 bases from J, with 10 bases between. The CDR3 has 13 amino acids. Germline V CDR1 and CDR2: MNHNS, SASEGT. CDR3 DNA sequence: TGTGCCAGCACGATAGGGAGCTCCTACGAGCAGTACTTC. It yields the protein CASTIGSSYEQYF.

This sequence joins TRBV6-5 and TRBJ2-1, with unresolved D. CDR1 is MNHEY and CDR2 is SVGAGI in the germline V gene. The CDR3 runs 15 residues. Trimming cost V 5 bases and J 5 bases, with 16 bases left between them. The chain's CDR3 is CASSTDLAVDNEQFF. As DNA, the CDR3 is TGTGCCAGCAGTACCGACTTAGCCGTAGACAATGAGCAGTTCTTC.